The sequence of this T cell receptor beta chain was determined in a study of cytomegalovirus exposure and HLA in healthy donors. The study's findings and limits: Under in vitro conditions, a few CMV-associated chains were confirmed as specific for CMV antigens.

There are 18 residues in the CDR3. Germline values: CDR1 MNHEY, CDR2 SMNVEV (reference sequence). With 5 bases clipped from V and 3 bases from J, the junction kept 17 bases outside the gene matches. Clones were sequenced by immunoSEQ multiplex PCR, and TCRdb holds only the in-frame ones, with some missing. Here the sample spans under 80,000 clones, 94% being singletons. Comment on this clone: Its antigen is as yet unknown.

The chain has TRBV27 and TRBJ2-7, with 9 positions matching TRBD2. Sequenced: PBMCs. The receptor's source is a woman younger than 35 in good health and CMV-seronegative. In nucleotides, the CDR3 is TGTGCCAGCAGTCAAACCCAGACCTCTAGCGGGATGCGCTACGAGCAGTACTTC. As protein: CASSQTQTSSGMRYEQYF.